Listed below are T cell receptor beta chains from one sample, sequenced in a study of blood T cells in healthy people across ages. TCRdb redid the calling of the 5' RACE reads with MiXCR, one entry per CDR3 protein. The data contain 850,000 to 1,000,000 distinct CDR3 sequences, 45% to 60% of them seen just once; the ten biggest clones take up about 22%. The sequenced material came from blood. These receptor sequences come from a woman aged 55-70 years in good health. The CDR3 runs from the conserved cysteine through the conserved F or W. Fields, in order: CDR3 length, clone size, D gene, J gene, V gene, CDR3 protein, CDR3 DNA. D genes are given only for firm matches. The size field is filled for only some rows; it gives once, few, many or a size class.

cdr3_length: 15; clone_size: .; d_call: .; j_call: TRBJ2-3; v_call: TRBV7-3; cdr3_aa: CASSQTSLRADTQYF; cdr3_nt: TGTGCCAGCAGCCAGACCAGTCTCCGCGCCGATACGCAGTATTTT
cdr3_length: 15; clone_size: .; d_call: .; j_call: TRBJ2-1; v_call: TRBV5-1; cdr3_aa: CASRGLLSSYNEQFF; cdr3_nt: TGCGCCAGCAGGGGACTCCTCAGCTCCTACAATGAGCAGTTCTTC
cdr3_length: 14; clone_size: .; d_call: .; j_call: TRBJ2-5; v_call: TRBV7-2; cdr3_aa: CASSLGTTKGAQYF; cdr3_nt: TGTGCCAGCAGCTTAGGGACTACAAAGGGGGCCCAGTACTTC
cdr3_length: 11; clone_size: .; d_call: .; j_call: TRBJ2-5; v_call: TRBV29-1; cdr3_aa: CSVGYRETQYF; cdr3_nt: TGCAGCGTTGGTTATCGGGAGACCCAGTACTTC
cdr3_length: 12; clone_size: .; d_call: .; j_call: TRBJ1-1; v_call: TRBV6-5; cdr3_aa: CASGRGSTEAFF; cdr3_nt: TGTGCCAGCGGGCGGGGGAGCACTGAAGCTTTCTTT
cdr3_length: 14; clone_size: .; d_call: .; j_call: TRBJ1-1; v_call: TRBV27; cdr3_aa: CASNVGFATYEAFF; cdr3_nt: TGTGCCAGCAATGTGGGGTTTGCGACGTATGAAGCTTTCTTT
cdr3_length: 14; clone_size: .; d_call: .; j_call: TRBJ2-5; v_call: TRBV5-1; cdr3_aa: CASSVEAGLETQYF; cdr3_nt: TGCGCCAGCAGCGTGGAGGCAGGACTAGAGACCCAGTACTTC
cdr3_length: 14; clone_size: .; d_call: .; j_call: TRBJ1-5; v_call: TRBV6-5; cdr3_aa: CASRETGHGQPQHF; cdr3_nt: TGTGCCAGCAGGGAAACAGGGCATGGTCAGCCCCAGCATTTT
cdr3_length: 16; clone_size: .; d_call: TRBD2; j_call: TRBJ2-7; v_call: TRBV7-2; cdr3_aa: CASSLVGTSGSEEQYF; cdr3_nt: TGTGCCAGCAGCTTAGTTGGGACTAGCGGAAGCGAGGAGCAGTACTTC
cdr3_length: 14; clone_size: .; d_call: .; j_call: TRBJ1-2; v_call: TRBV2; cdr3_aa: CASSEGSGRDGYTF; cdr3_nt: TGTGCCAGCAGTGAGGGTTCCGGCAGGGATGGCTACACCTTC
cdr3_length: 13; clone_size: .; d_call: .; j_call: TRBJ1-2; v_call: TRBV7-6; cdr3_aa: CASSWDTLYGYTF; cdr3_nt: TGTGCCAGCAGCTGGGACACGCTCTATGGCTACACCTTC
cdr3_length: 15; clone_size: few; d_call: TRBD2; j_call: TRBJ2-7; v_call: TRBV4-1; cdr3_aa: CASSHSSGNSYEQYF; cdr3_nt: TGCGCCAGCAGCCACTCAAGCGGGAACTCCTACGAGCAGTACTTC
cdr3_length: 12; clone_size: few; d_call: .; j_call: TRBJ2-1; v_call: TRBV7-2; cdr3_aa: CASSRMSNEQFF; cdr3_nt: TGTGCCAGCAGCCGAATGAGTAATGAGCAGTTCTTC
cdr3_length: 13; clone_size: .; d_call: .; j_call: TRBJ1-5; v_call: TRBV14; cdr3_aa: CASSQMGRGPQHF; cdr3_nt: TGTGCCAGCAGCCAGATGGGCCGGGGCCCCCAGCATTTT
cdr3_length: 15; clone_size: few; d_call: .; j_call: TRBJ1-5; v_call: TRBV28; cdr3_aa: CASSQAGQRNQPQHF; cdr3_nt: TGTGCCAGCAGTCAAGCTGGACAGCGAAATCAGCCCCAGCATTTT
cdr3_length: 15; clone_size: .; d_call: .; j_call: TRBJ1-5; v_call: TRBV20-1; cdr3_aa: CSARDFSRGGQPQHF; cdr3_nt: TGCAGTGCTAGAGATTTTTCCAGGGGTGGTCAGCCCCAGCATTTT
cdr3_length: 14; clone_size: .; d_call: TRBD1; j_call: TRBJ1-5; v_call: TRBV7-2; cdr3_aa: CASSTTGGDQPQHF; cdr3_nt: TGTGCCAGCAGCACAACAGGGGGCGATCAGCCCCAGCATTTT
cdr3_length: 9; clone_size: .; d_call: .; j_call: TRBJ1-1; v_call: TRBV20-1; cdr3_aa: CSARQISFF; cdr3_nt: TGCAGTGCTAGGCAGATATCTTTCTTT
cdr3_length: 16; clone_size: few; d_call: TRBD2; j_call: TRBJ2-5; v_call: TRBV6-6; cdr3_aa: CASSYSATSGFETQYF; cdr3_nt: TGTGCCAGCAGTTACTCGGCGACTAGCGGCTTTGAGACCCAGTACTTC
cdr3_length: 15; clone_size: .; d_call: .; j_call: TRBJ2-1; v_call: TRBV28; cdr3_aa: CASSRRTETYNEQFF; cdr3_nt: TGTGCCAGCAGTAGAAGGACGGAAACCTACAATGAGCAGTTCTTC
cdr3_length: 14; clone_size: .; d_call: .; j_call: TRBJ2-3; v_call: TRBV2; cdr3_aa: CASSDEGVTDTQYF; cdr3_nt: TGTGCCAGCAGCGACGAGGGTGTCACAGATACGCAGTATTTT
cdr3_length: 15; clone_size: few; d_call: .; j_call: TRBJ1-2; v_call: TRBV5-6; cdr3_aa: CASSLWRGTNYGYTF; cdr3_nt: TGTGCCAGCAGCTTGTGGCGGGGGACCAACTATGGCTACACCTTC
cdr3_length: 13; clone_size: many; d_call: .; j_call: TRBJ2-5; v_call: TRBV29-1; cdr3_aa: CSVPGQGKETQYF; cdr3_nt: TGCAGCGTCCCGGGACAAGGGAAAGAGACCCAGTACTTC
cdr3_length: 15; clone_size: .; d_call: TRBD2; j_call: TRBJ2-7; v_call: TRBV20-1; cdr3_aa: CSARVETGGSYEQYF; cdr3_nt: TGCAGTGCTAGAGTAGAGACGGGAGGGAGCTACGAGCAGTACTTC
cdr3_length: 14; clone_size: .; d_call: .; j_call: TRBJ1-1; v_call: TRBV5-5; cdr3_aa: CASSFGGFGTEAFF; cdr3_nt: TGTGCCAGCAGCTTTGGGGGATTTGGTACTGAAGCTTTCTTT
cdr3_length: 15; clone_size: .; d_call: .; j_call: TRBJ1-6; v_call: TRBV4-1; cdr3_aa: CASSQDGTANSPLHF; cdr3_nt: TGCGCCAGCAGCCAAGATGGGACGGCGAATTCACCCCTCCACTTT
cdr3_length: 17; clone_size: .; d_call: .; j_call: TRBJ2-1; v_call: TRBV4-2; cdr3_aa: CASSQETGEMGYNEQFF; cdr3_nt: TGTGCCAGCAGCCAAGAGACAGGTGAAATGGGATACAATGAGCAGTTCTTC
cdr3_length: 15; clone_size: few; d_call: .; j_call: TRBJ2-7; v_call: TRBV11-2; cdr3_aa: CASSPTGGQRYEQYF; cdr3_nt: TGTGCCAGCAGCCCCACGGGGGGACAGAGATACGAGCAGTACTTC
cdr3_length: 11; clone_size: few; d_call: TRBD1; j_call: TRBJ2-7; v_call: TRBV24-1; cdr3_aa: CATSGGQEQYF; cdr3_nt: TGTGCCACCAGTGGGGGACAGGAACAGTACTTC
cdr3_length: 16; clone_size: once; d_call: .; j_call: TRBJ1-6; v_call: TRBV20-1; cdr3_aa: CSASLTTGGFRSPLHF; cdr3_nt: TGCAGTGCTAGCCTTACCACGGGGGGGTTTAGGTCACCCCTCCACTTT
cdr3_length: 14; clone_size: .; d_call: TRBD2; j_call: TRBJ2-1; v_call: TRBV20-1; cdr3_aa: CSASLRGAYNEQFF; cdr3_nt: TGCAGTGCCTCCCTCCGGGGGGCCTACAATGAGCAGTTCTTC
cdr3_length: 11; clone_size: .; d_call: .; j_call: TRBJ2-7; v_call: TRBV20-1; cdr3_aa: CSVTGPYEQYF; cdr3_nt: TGCAGTGTGACGGGACCCTACGAGCAGTACTTC
cdr3_length: 16; clone_size: .; d_call: TRBD1; j_call: TRBJ2-3; v_call: TRBV20-1; cdr3_aa: CSARSPRTGSVDTQYF; cdr3_nt: TGCAGTGCTAGATCACCCAGGACAGGTTCTGTCGATACGCAGTATTTT
cdr3_length: 14; clone_size: .; d_call: .; j_call: TRBJ1-5; v_call: TRBV5-1; cdr3_aa: CASSPDEGNQPQHF; cdr3_nt: TGCGCCAGCAGCCCGGACGAGGGGAATCAGCCCCAGCATTTT
cdr3_length: 16; clone_size: .; d_call: TRBD1; j_call: TRBJ2-1; v_call: TRBV18; cdr3_aa: CASSRNQGQGAVEQFF; cdr3_nt: TGTGCCAGCTCACGAAATCAGGGACAGGGGGCCGTTGAGCAGTTCTTC
cdr3_length: 18; clone_size: .; d_call: TRBD2; j_call: TRBJ2-5; v_call: TRBV4-1; cdr3_aa: CASSQGWREGSWEETQYF; cdr3_nt: TGCGCCAGCAGCCAGGGCTGGCGGGAGGGCTCTTGGGAAGAGACCCAGTACTTC
cdr3_length: 13; clone_size: .; d_call: TRBD1; j_call: TRBJ1-2; v_call: TRBV25-1; cdr3_aa: CASRSRGFDGYTF; cdr3_nt: TGTGCCAGCAGATCCAGGGGGTTCGATGGCTACACCTTC
cdr3_length: 14; clone_size: .; d_call: TRBD1; j_call: TRBJ2-7; v_call: TRBV20-1; cdr3_aa: CSAIDKGAYYEQYF; cdr3_nt: TGCAGTGCTATCGACAAGGGGGCCTACTACGAGCAGTACTTC
cdr3_length: 14; clone_size: .; d_call: .; j_call: TRBJ2-7; v_call: TRBV27; cdr3_aa: CASSEDRAYYEQYF; cdr3_nt: TGTGCCAGCAGCGAGGATAGGGCCTACTACGAGCAGTACTTC
cdr3_length: 16; clone_size: .; d_call: TRBD1; j_call: TRBJ1-5; v_call: TRBV20-1; cdr3_aa: CSAAGDRFYSNQPQHF; cdr3_nt: TGCAGTGCTGCCGGGGACAGGTTTTATAGCAATCAGCCCCAGCATTTT
cdr3_length: 15; clone_size: few; d_call: .; j_call: TRBJ2-1; v_call: TRBV5-1; cdr3_aa: CASSLEQGTYNEQFF; cdr3_nt: TGCGCCAGCAGCTTGGAGCAGGGGACCTACAATGAGCAGTTCTTC
cdr3_length: 16; clone_size: .; d_call: TRBD2; j_call: TRBJ2-7; v_call: TRBV5-1; cdr3_aa: CASSLVGGSTFYEQYF; cdr3_nt: TGCGCCAGCAGCTTGGTGGGGGGGAGTACTTTCTACGAGCAGTACTTC
cdr3_length: 18; clone_size: once; d_call: .; j_call: TRBJ2-1; v_call: TRBV7-9; cdr3_aa: CASSLGSGGYFSYNEQFF; cdr3_nt: TGTGCCAGCAGCTTAGGTTCGGGCGGGTACTTCTCCTACAATGAGCAGTTCTTC